This TCR beta chain was sequenced for a study of T cell responses to AZD1222 COVID-19 vaccine. Study background: Pooled together were second doses at about 4 or about 12 weeks.

Trimming pared 3 bases from V and 6 bases from J, leaving 15 bases between. The CDR3 contains 15 residues. Germline V gene sequence: CDR1 SGDLS, CDR2 YYNGEE. Some clones are missing from TCRdb's copy, which holds only in-frame ones; the method was immunoSEQ multiplex PCR. The profile shows about 110,000 clones, around 92% of them singletons. Here the sequenced sample was peripheral blood, taken on day 0 of AZD1222 vaccination. The source of this sequence is an adult in good health. This chain joins TRBV9 and TRBJ1-4; D may be TRBD1 (5 bases). This chain's CDR3 is CASSAETAYYEKLFF. The CDR3 DNA sequence: TGTGCCAGCAGCGCCGAGACAGCCTATTATGAAAAACTGTTTTTT.